These 15 T cell receptor beta chains originate from one sample sequenced in a study of PD-1 blockade in classical Hodgkin lymphoma. The time point was: newly diagnosed, previously untreated cHL patient sample. Produced via immunoSEQ multiplex PCR; TCRdb's table is partial and in-frame only. The sample holds tens of thousands of clones, under 95% seen once. The sequencing sample was made of peripheral blood mononuclear cells (PBMCs). The receptors were sampled from a human donor with classical Hodgkin lymphoma.

V and J are TRBV5-6 and TRBJ2-3; TRBD2 might be the D (6 bases). Germline CDR1 is SGHDT and CDR2 is YYEEEE. Trimming removed 4 bases from V and 2 bases from J, with 14 bases in between. The CDR3 runs 15 residues. CDR3: CASSQRGGNTDTQYF. The CDR3 coding sequence is TGTGCCAGCAGCCAACGAGGCGGGAACACAGATACGCAGTATTTT.

The chain employs TRBV7-3 and TRBJ2-1; D is tentatively TRBD1 or TRBD2 (6 bases each). Per the germline V gene, CDR1 is SGHTA and CDR2 is FQGTGA. The CDR3 covers 13 residues. The V end lost 6 bases, the J end lost 5 bases, and 11 bases lay between the germline ends. CDR3 DNA sequence: TGTGCCAGCAGTTCGGGGGCCGACAATGAGCAGTTCTTC. It encodes CASSSGADNEQFF.

This chain uses TRBV6-5 with TRBJ2-7, with TRBD2 as a possible D gene (6 bases). V gave up 6 bases and J gave up 2 bases, with 17 bases separating them. Germline assignment: CDR1 MNHEY and CDR2 SVGAGI. The CDR3 extends over 15 amino acids. CDR3 sequence reads: CASSQGREPTYEQYV. Here the CDR3 DNA reads TGTGCCAGCAGCCAAGGGCGGGAACCAACCTACGAGCAGTACGTC.

The J gene is TRBJ2-1, the V gene TRBV14; 7 bases align to TRBD2. Trimming at V came to 4 bases and at J to 2 bases, leaving 5 bases not matched to a gene. Germline CDR1 reads SGHDN; CDR2 reads FVKESK. This CDR3 has 15 residues. In DNA, the CDR3 is TGTGCCAGCAGCCCTTTGCGGGGGACCTACAATGAGCAGTTCTTC. Encoded protein: CASSPLRGTYNEQFF.

This clone was counted once. This chain uses TRBV6-5 with TRBJ1-2, with a weak D call TRBD1 (6 bases). Germline CDR1 MNHEY, CDR2 SVGAGI. The V and J ends lost 6 bases and 8 bases respectively, with 16 bases between them. The CDR3 covers 13 residues. In nucleotides, the CDR3 is TGTGCCAGCAGGAAAGTACCAGGGGCGGGCTACACCTTC. The encoded protein is CASRKVPGAGYTF.

This clone is a singleton in its sample. CDR3: CATGKGAIDEQYF. The CDR3 DNA reads TGTGCCACCGGGAAGGGGGCTATCGACGAGCAGTACTTC. V usage is TRBV15 and J usage is TRBJ2-7, with 7 positions matching TRBD1. With 8 bases clipped from V and 5 bases from J, the junction kept 9 bases outside the gene matches. CDR3 size: 13 residues. Germline CDR1 reads LNHNV; CDR2 reads YYDKDF (reference sequence).

The chain combines TRBV28 with TRBJ2-7; 9 positions match TRBD1. The germline CDR1 and CDR2 sequences are MDHEN and SYDVKM. The CDR3 runs to 13 residues. V shed 8 bases, J shed 1 base, and the junction held 3 bases outside the gene matches. For the CDR3, the DNA is TGTGCCAGCGCGGGACAGGGTTCCTACGAGCAGTACTTC. Amino acid sequence: CASAGQGSYEQYF.

The chain couples TRBV5-5 to TRBJ1-3; D is undetermined. Between the trimmed V and J ends, which lost 0 bases and 2 bases, there was a span of 6 bases. The CDR3 covers 14 residues. In germline, CDR1 is SGHKS, CDR2 YYEKEE (reference sequence). In DNA form, the CDR3 reads TGTGCCAGCAGCTTGGGGCCTCCTGGAAACACCATATATTTT. It codes for CASSLGPPGNTIYF.

This chain joins TRBV5-6 and TRBJ2-7, with D possibly being TRBD2 (5 bases). Between the trimmed V and J ends, which lost 4 bases and 7 bases, there was a span of 18 bases. The CDR3 contains 14 residues. Per the germline V gene, CDR1 is SGHDT and CDR2 is YYEEEE. The CDR3 DNA reads TGTGCCAGCAGCCCCGGAGGAAGCTTCTTTGAGCAGTACTTC. The encoded protein is CASSPGGSFFEQYF.

The chain recombines TRBV11-3 with TRBJ2-1, with D possibly TRBD2 on 6 matching bases. This CDR3 spans 18 amino acids. CDR1 SGHNT and CDR2 YENEEA come from the germline V gene. V dropped 4 bases and J dropped 0 bases, with 19 bases sitting between them. The CDR3 protein is CASSSQLSGHSSYNEQFF. CDR3 bases: TGTGCCAGCAGCTCCCAATTAAGCGGGCACAGCTCCTACAATGAGCAGTTCTTC.

The rearrangement links TRBV5-6 to TRBJ1-1; TRBD1 matches 10 bases. The trim removed 0 bases at V and 8 bases at J, leaving 1 base unmatched. Germline V gene sequence: CDR1 SGHDT, CDR2 YYEEEE. The CDR3 totals 13 residues. The CDR3 DNA reads as TGTGCCAGCAGCTTGGGACAGGGGGCCGAAGCTTTCTTT. Translating it yields CASSLGQGAEAFF.

The V call is TRBV2, the J call TRBJ2-3; D remains unclear. Trimming removed 6 bases from V and 1 base from J, with 11 bases in between. CDR3 size: 14 residues. The germline gives CDR1 SNHLY, CDR2 FYNNEI. The DNA for the CDR3 is TGTGCCAGCAGAAGTCAACCAGGCACAGATACGCAGTATTTT. It translates to CASRSQPGTDTQYF. Supplemented by reference TRBV2 and TRBJ2-3, the full variable domain reads EPEVTQTPSHQVTQMGQEVILRCVPISNHLYFYWYRQILGQKVEFLVSFYNNEISEKSEIFDDQFSVERPDGSNFTLKIRSTKLEDSAMYFCASRSQPGTDTQYFGPGTRLTVL.

The chain employs TRBV27 and TRBJ1-5, with D possibly being TRBD1 (6 bases). There are 13 residues in the CDR3. Germline V gives CDR1 MNHEY, CDR2 SMNVEV (reference sequence). The V end was cut by 2 bases, the J end by 4 bases, with 6 bases between. The DNA for the CDR3 is TGTGCCAGCAGTTTACAGGGGAATCAGCCCCAGCATTTT. This sequence encodes CASSLQGNQPQHF.

The CDR3 is CASSTGTSGSPSYEQYF. Written as DNA, the CDR3 is TGTGCCAGCAGCACCGGGACTAGCGGGAGTCCCTCCTACGAGCAGTACTTC. The chain combines TRBV7-9 with TRBJ2-7, with 14 bases aligning to TRBD2. With 5 bases clipped from V and 0 bases from J, the junction kept 6 bases outside the gene matches. The CDR3 runs 17 residues. Germline-derived CDR1 and CDR2 are SEHNR and FQNEAQ (reference sequence).

V gene TRBV15 combines with J gene TRBJ2-1; possibly TRBD2 for D (7 bases). V was clipped by 5 bases and J by 2 bases, with 28 bases between them. CDR1 LNHNV and CDR2 YYDKDF come from the germline V gene (reference sequence). This CDR3 comprises 20 residues. CDR3 sequence reads: CATSPKGGLGSLGPYNEQFF. DNA of the CDR3: TGTGCCACCAGCCCTAAGGGGGGGCTAGGGTCACTAGGCCCCTACAATGAGCAGTTCTTC.